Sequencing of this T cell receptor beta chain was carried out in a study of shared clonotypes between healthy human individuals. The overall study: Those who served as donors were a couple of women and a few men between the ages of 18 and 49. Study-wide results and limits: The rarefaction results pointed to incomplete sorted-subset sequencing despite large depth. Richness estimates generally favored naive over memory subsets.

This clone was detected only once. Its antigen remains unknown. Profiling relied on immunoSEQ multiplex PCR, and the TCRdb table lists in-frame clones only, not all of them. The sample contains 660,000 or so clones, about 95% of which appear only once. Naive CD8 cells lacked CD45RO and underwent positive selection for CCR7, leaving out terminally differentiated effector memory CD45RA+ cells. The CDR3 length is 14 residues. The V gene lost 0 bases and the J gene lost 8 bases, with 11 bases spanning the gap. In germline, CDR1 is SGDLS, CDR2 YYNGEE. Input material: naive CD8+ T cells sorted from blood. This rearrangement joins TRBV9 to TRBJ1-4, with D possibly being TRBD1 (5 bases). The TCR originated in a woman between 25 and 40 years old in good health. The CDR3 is CASSVAGGVEKLFF. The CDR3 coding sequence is TGTGCCAGCAGCGTAGCTGGGGGGGTCGAAAAACTGTTTTTT. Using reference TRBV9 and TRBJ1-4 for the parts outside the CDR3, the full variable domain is DSGVTQTPKHLITATGQRVTLRCSPRSGDLSVYWYQQSLDQGLQFLIQYYNGEERAKGNILERFSAQQFPDLHSELNLSSLELGDSALYFCASSVAGGVEKLFFGSGTQLSVL.